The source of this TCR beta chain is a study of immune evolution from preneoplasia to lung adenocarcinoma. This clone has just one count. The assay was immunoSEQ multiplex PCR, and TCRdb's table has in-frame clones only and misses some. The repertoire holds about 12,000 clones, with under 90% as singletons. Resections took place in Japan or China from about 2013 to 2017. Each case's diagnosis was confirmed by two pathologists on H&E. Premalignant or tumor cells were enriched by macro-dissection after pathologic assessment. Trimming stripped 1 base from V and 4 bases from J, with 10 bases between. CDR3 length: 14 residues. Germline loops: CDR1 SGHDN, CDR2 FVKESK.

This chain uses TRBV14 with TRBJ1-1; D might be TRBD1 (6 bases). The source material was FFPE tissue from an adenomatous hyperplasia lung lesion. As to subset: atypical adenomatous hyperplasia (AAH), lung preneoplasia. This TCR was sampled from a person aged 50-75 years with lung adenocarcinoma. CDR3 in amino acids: CASSQVRGATEAFF. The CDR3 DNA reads TGTGCCAGCAGCCAAGTCCGGGGGGCCACTGAAGCTTTCTTT. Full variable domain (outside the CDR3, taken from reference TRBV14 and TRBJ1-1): EAGVTQFPSHSVIEKGQTVTLRCDPISGHDNLYWYRRVMGKEIKFLLHFVKESKQDESGMPNNRFLAERTGGTYSTLKVQPAELEDSGVYFCASSQVRGATEAFFGQGTRLTVV.